These T cell receptor beta chains were read from a single sample in a study of T cell responses to AZD1222 COVID-19 vaccine. The method was immunoSEQ multiplex PCR; TCRdb's version includes in-frame clones alone and lacks a portion of them. In the table there are under 150,000 clones, around 92% of which are singletons. Sequenced material: peripheral blood, taken on day 0 of AZD1222 vaccination. All receptors come from an adult in good health. CDR3s include the opening cysteine and the closing phenylalanine or tryptophan. The D gene is left open where the match is weak. Size is omitted from some rows. Given values are once, few, many or a class for expanded clones.

cdr3_length | j_call | v_call | clone_size | d_call | cdr3_aa | cdr3_nt
14 | TRBJ1-5 | TRBV27 | once | TRBD1 | CASSYRGSNQPQHF | TGTGCCAGCAGTTACAGGGGAAGCAATCAGCCCCAGCATTTT
15 | TRBJ2-1 | TRBV28 | - | TRBD2 | CASRVAGVPYNEQFF | TGTGCCAGCAGGGTAGCGGGAGTCCCCTACAATGAGCAGTTCTTC
15 | TRBJ2-4 | TRBV5-8 | - | TRBD1 | CASSFRTGGFNIQYF | TGTGCCAGCAGCTTTCGGACAGGGGGCTTTAACATTCAGTACTTC
14 | TRBJ2-7 | TRBV19 | once | TRBD1 | CASSIGTGDYEQYF | TGTGCCAGTAGTATTGGGACAGGGGACTACGAGCAGTACTTC
11 | TRBJ2-7 | TRBV5-1 | - | - | CASSFSNEQYF | TGCGCCAGCAGCTTCAGTAACGAGCAGTACTTC
15 | TRBJ2-7 | TRBV4-2 | - | - | CASSHLSGAPYEQYF | TGTGCCAGCAGCCACCTCTCAGGGGCCCCCTACGAGCAGTACTTC
12 | TRBJ1-1 | TRBV28 | - | - | CASTGLTSEAFF | TGTGCCAGCACGGGTCTTACTTCTGAAGCTTTCTTT
14 | TRBJ2-1 | TRBV13 | - | - | CASSLEGFGGEQFF | TGTGCCAGCAGCTTAGAGGGATTTGGGGGTGAGCAGTTCTTC
15 | TRBJ2-6 | TRBV6-5 | - | TRBD1 | CATATGGTGANVLTF | TGTGCCACCGCAACAGGGGGCACTGGGGCCAACGTCCTGACTTTC
17 | TRBJ2-7 | TRBV4-1 | - | TRBD2 | CASSPTFTSGSSYEQYF | TGCGCCAGCAGCCCCACCTTTACTAGCGGCAGCTCCTACGAGCAGTACTTC
16 | TRBJ2-5 | TRBV5-1 | - | - | CASSLEQGGPQETQYF | TGCGCCAGCAGCTTGGAGCAGGGTGGGCCTCAAGAGACCCAGTACTTC
17 | TRBJ2-1 | TRBV9 | once | - | CASSDPQEGSSYNEQFF | TGTGCCAGCAGCGACCCTCAGGAGGGAAGCTCCTACAATGAGCAGTTCTTC
16 | TRBJ2-7 | TRBV9 | - | TRBD2 | CASSVMGTSGIDEQYF | TGTGCCAGCAGCGTAATGGGGACTAGCGGGATAGACGAGCAGTACTTC
15 | TRBJ2-3 | TRBV5-1 | - | - | CASTTLAERTDTQYF | TGCGCCAGCACGACTCTTGCAGAGCGGACAGATACGCAGTATTTT
13 | TRBJ1-2 | TRBV28 | - | TRBD1 | CASSPDRNYGYTF | TGTGCCAGCAGTCCGGACAGGAACTATGGCTACACCTTC
15 | TRBJ2-2 | TRBV28 | - | - | CASSPQGGYTGELFF | TGTGCCAGCAGCCCGCAGGGGGGCTACACCGGGGAGCTGTTTTTT
13 | TRBJ2-2 | TRBV19 | - | - | CASSPVGIGELFF | TGTGCCAGTAGTCCTGTGGGTATCGGGGAGCTGTTTTTT
15 | TRBJ1-4 | TRBV19 | - | TRBD1 | CASRRTDRGVEKLFF | TGTGCCAGTAGACGAACAGACAGGGGAGTGGAAAAACTGTTTTTT
13 | TRBJ2-5 | TRBV6-6 | once | - | CASNGVNQETQYF | TGTGCCAGCAACGGCGTTAACCAAGAGACCCAGTACTTC
14 | TRBJ2-3 | TRBV9 | - | - | CASSVATSTDTQYF | TGTGCCAGCAGCGTAGCGACTAGCACAGATACGCAGTATTTT
11 | TRBJ2-7 | TRBV10-2 | - | - | CASRSSYEQYF | TGCGCCAGCAGATCTTCCTACGAGCAGTACTTC
14 | TRBJ1-2 | TRBV19 | - | - | CASSIAGIKGGYTF | TGTGCCAGTAGTATTGCGGGGATTAAGGGTGGCTACACCTTC
15 | TRBJ1-5 | TRBV29-1 | once | - | CSAGSGLDSNQPQHF | TGCAGCGCTGGTAGCGGTCTGGATAGCAATCAGCCCCAGCATTTT
12 | TRBJ1-6 | TRBV30 | - | TRBD1 | CALTRGNSPLHF | TGTGCCTTAACCAGGGGGAATTCACCCCTCCACTTT
15 | TRBJ1-1 | TRBV5-6 | - | - | CASTLVGLVNTEAFF | TGTGCCAGCACCTTAGTTGGGTTGGTGAACACTGAAGCTTTCTTT
13 | TRBJ2-1 | TRBV11-3 | - | - | CASSLGVGVEQFF | TGTGCCAGCAGCTTAGGGGTGGGAGTTGAGCAGTTCTTC
15 | TRBJ1-2 | TRBV7-8 | - | - | CASSLGTGITYGYTF | TGTGCCAGCAGCTTGGGAACAGGGATTACCTATGGCTACACCTTC
13 | TRBJ1-3 | TRBV4-1 | once | - | CASSQDSRNTIYF | TGCGCCAGCAGCCAAGATTCCCGAAACACCATATATTTT
15 | TRBJ1-2 | TRBV6-5 | - | - | CASNYRLRGSYGYTF | TGTGCCAGCAACTACCGCCTGAGGGGATCTTACGGCTACACCTTC
18 | TRBJ2-2 | TRBV5-1 | once | - | CASSYNPATGGDTGELFF | TGCGCCAGCAGCTACAATCCCGCGACAGGCGGGGACACCGGGGAGCTGTTTTTT
11 | TRBJ1-3 | TRBV28 | - | - | CASSPGNTIYF | TGTGCCAGCAGCCCCGGGAACACCATATATTTT